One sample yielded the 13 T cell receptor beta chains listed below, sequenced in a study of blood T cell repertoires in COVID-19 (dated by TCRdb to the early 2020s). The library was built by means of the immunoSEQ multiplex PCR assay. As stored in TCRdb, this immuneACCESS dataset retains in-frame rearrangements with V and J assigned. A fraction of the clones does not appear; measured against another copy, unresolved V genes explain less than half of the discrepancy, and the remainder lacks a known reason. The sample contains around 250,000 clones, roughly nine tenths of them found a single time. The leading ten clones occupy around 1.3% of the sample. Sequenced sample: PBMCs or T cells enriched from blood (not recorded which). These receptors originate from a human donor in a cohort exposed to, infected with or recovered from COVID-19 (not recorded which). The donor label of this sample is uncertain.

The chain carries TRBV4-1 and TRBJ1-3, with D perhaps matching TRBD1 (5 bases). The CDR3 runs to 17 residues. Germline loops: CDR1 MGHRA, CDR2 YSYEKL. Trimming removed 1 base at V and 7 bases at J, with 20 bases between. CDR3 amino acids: CASSQAGRNFGRNTIYF. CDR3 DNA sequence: TGCGCCAGCAGCCAAGCGGGACGGAACTTCGGGAGGAACACCATATATTTT.

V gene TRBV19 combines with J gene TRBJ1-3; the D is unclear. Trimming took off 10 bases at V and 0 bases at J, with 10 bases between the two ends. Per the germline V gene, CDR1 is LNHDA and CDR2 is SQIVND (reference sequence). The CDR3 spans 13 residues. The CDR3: CATSESSGNTIYF. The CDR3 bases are TGTGCCACCTCGGAGAGCTCTGGAAACACCATATATTTT.

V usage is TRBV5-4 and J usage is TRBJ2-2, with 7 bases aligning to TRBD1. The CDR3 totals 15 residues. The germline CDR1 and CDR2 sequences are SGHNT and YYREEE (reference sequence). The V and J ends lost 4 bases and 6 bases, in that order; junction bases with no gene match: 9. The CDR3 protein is CASSPMTGQAGELFF. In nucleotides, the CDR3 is TGTGCCAGCAGCCCGATGACAGGGCAGGCCGGGGAGCTGTTTTTT.

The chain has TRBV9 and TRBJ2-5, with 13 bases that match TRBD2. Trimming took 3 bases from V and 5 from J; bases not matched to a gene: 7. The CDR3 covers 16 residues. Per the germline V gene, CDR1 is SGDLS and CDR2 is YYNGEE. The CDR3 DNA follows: TGTGCCAGCAGCGCGAGTGGGACTAGCGGGGCTGAGACCCAGTACTTC. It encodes CASSASGTSGAETQYF.

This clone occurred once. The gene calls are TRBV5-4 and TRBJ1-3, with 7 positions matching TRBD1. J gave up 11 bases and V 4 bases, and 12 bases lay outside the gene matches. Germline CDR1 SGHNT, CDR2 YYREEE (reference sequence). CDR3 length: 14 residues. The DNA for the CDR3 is TGTGCCAGCAGCCGACAGGGCGTGCCGAGCGCCATATATTTT. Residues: CASSRQGVPSAIYF. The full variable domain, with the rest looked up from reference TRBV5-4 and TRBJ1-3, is ETGVTQSPTHLIKTRGQQVTLRCSSQSGHNTVSWYQQALGQGPQFIFQYYREEENGRGNFPPRFSGLQFPNYSSELNVNALELDDSALYLCASSRQGVPSAIYFGEGSWLTVV.

Here the CDR3 reads CATSDSRLTNTEAFF. In DNA, the CDR3 is TGTGCCACCAGTGATAGCCGACTGACGAACACTGAAGCTTTCTTT. The V call is TRBV24-1, the J call TRBJ1-1; D unclear. V dropped 3 bases and J dropped 1 base, with 11 bases sitting between them. Germline V gene lookup returns CDR1 KGHDR and CDR2 SFDVKD. The CDR3 has 15 residues.

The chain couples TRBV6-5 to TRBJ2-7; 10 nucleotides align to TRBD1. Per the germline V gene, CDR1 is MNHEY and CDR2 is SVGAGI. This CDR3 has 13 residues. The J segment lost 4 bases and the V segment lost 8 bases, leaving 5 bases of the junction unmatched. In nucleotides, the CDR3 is TGTGCCAGCCCTCGACAGGGGGCGTACGAGCAGTACTTC. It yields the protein CASPRQGAYEQYF.

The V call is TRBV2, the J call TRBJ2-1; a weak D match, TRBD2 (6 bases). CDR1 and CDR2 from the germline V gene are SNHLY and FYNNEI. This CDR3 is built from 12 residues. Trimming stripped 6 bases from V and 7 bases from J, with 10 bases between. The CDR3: CASRLGRNEQFF. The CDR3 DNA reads TGTGCCAGCAGGCTGGGGAGGAATGAGCAGTTCTTC.

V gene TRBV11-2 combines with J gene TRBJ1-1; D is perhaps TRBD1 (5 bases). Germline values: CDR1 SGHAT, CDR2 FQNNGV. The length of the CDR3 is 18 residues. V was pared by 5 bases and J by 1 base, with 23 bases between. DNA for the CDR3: TGTGCCAGCAGCGCTCATTCCCCCTTGGACATTGGGAACACTGAAGCTTTCTTT. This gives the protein CASSAHSPLDIGNTEAFF.

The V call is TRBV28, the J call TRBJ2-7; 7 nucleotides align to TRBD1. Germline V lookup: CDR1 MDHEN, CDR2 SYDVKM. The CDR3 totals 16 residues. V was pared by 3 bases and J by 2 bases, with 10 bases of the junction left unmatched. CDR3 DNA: TGTGCCAGCAGTTTCGCTTTGGACAGGCTTACCTACGAGCAGTACTTC. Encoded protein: CASSFALDRLTYEQYF.

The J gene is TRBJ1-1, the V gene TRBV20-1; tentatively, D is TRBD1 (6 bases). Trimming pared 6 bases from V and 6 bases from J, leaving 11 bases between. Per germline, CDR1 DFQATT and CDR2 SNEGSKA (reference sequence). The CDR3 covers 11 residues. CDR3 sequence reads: CSAVPGAEAFF. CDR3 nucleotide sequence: TGCAGTGCCGTTCCAGGGGCTGAAGCTTTCTTT.

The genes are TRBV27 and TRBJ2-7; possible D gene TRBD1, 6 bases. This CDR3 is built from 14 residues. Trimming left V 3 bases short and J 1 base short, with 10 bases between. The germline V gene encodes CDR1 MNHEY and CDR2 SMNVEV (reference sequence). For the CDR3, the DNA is TGTGCCAGCAGTTTTCAGGGGAGTTCCTACGAGCAGTACTTC. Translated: CASSFQGSSYEQYF.

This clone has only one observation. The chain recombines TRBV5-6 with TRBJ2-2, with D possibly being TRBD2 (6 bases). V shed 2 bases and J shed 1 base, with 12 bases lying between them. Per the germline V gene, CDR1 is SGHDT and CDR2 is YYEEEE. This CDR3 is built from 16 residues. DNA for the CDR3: TGTGCCAGCAGCTTTCTTCGGCGGGAGAACACCGGGGAGCTGTTTTTT. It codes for CASSFLRRENTGELFF.